A single TCR beta chain is shown here with its context. The antigen remains undetermined. There are 14 residues in the CDR3. The junction had 8 bases not matched to a gene; V was cut back by 6 bases and J by 5 bases. This sample was included in a study of naive and memory T cell subsets. Study findings and constraints: In CD4 and CD8 cells, diversity dropped from naive through EMRA. Activation and differentiation may alter RNA-based TCR counts.

The beta constant-region primer was an equimolar mix of two oligonucleotides covering TRBC1 and TRBC2. TCRdb fed the UMI-ligation and nested PCR reads into MiXCR, producing one record per CDR3 protein. Of roughly 98,000 distinct CDR3 sequences in the sample, 7% were seen once. The V call is TRBV12-3 or TRBV12-4, the J call TRBJ2-7, with TRBD2 matching 9 bases. The origin of this receptor is a human donor in good health. The sample consisted of central memory CD4+ T cells from blood. CDR3 DNA: TGTGCCAGCAGAGATAGCGGGAGTAACCACGAGCAGTACTTC. Translation gives CASRDSGSNHEQYF.